Listed here is a single T cell receptor (beta chain). Its specific antigen is unknown. It has no much larger one-base neighbor in the sample; base qualities were not kept. The source of the sample is a study of blood T cell repertoires in COVID-19 (dated by TCRdb to 2018 to 2020). For the wider study: Collaborator samples came from the United States, Italy and Spain and covered acute and convalescent phases of COVID-19. The prospective study material was composed of cDNA or gDNA derived from T cells, B-cell-depleted T cells, or PBMCs. Deeply sampled blood TCRbeta repertoires from subjects exposed to, actively infected with, or recovered from COVID-19 were included in the dataset. The repertoires were released in a freely available public database intended as a resource for research on the immune response to SARS-CoV-2. Samples came from the ongoing ImmuneRACE study (first 160 participants) plus 1,254 subjects from 6 global collaborators. Nearly every sample came with metadata listing a de-identified subject ID, COVID-19 status, age in years and sex. HLA class I and class II types, where available, came from metadata supplied by the sample provider rather than from assay-based typing.

V lost 2 bases and J lost 1 base; the stretch between them is 11 bases long. Per the germline V gene, SGHRS is the CDR1 and YFSETQ is the CDR2. From the cysteine through the phenylalanine, the CDR3 covers 15 amino acids. The entry retains the CDR3 DNA only, 45 bases that are in frame from base 1. General study outcomes and caveats: The quantity of clinical and demographic metadata differed by source and by participant and was supplied without curation.

Each collaborating institution followed its own protocols to collect whole blood in K2EDTA tubes. For TCRbeta analysis, collaborators shipped samples as frozen whole blood, isolated PBMCs, or DNA extracted from either of those sample types. TCRbeta CDR3 regions were amplified from genomic DNA by means of the immunoSEQ Assay, a bias-controlled multiplex PCR. In the authors' own workflow: Within the assay, amplification of reference gene primers was used to estimate how many nucleated cells each sample contained. Sequence reads were collapsed and filtered to measure the absolute abundance of every unique TCRbeta CDR3 rearrangement. For each sample, productive Simpson clonality was calculated by taking the square root of Simpson's diversity index across productive rearrangements. Here the immuneACCESS table is served through TCRdb, limited to in-frame sequences with V and J called. Missing clones are a known gap in these copies; in checked studies unresolved V genes cover under half, and the rest lacks a known reason. That table supplies the V and J calls and clone size; D and trimming were determined from the DNA. A total of a few hundred thousand clones appear in this sample, around 84% of them only once. About 3% of the sample rests with the top ten.

The chain links TRBV5-1 with TRBJ2-3, with a tentative D gene TRBD2 over 6 matching bases. The TCR was taken from a human donor in a cohort sampled during active COVID-19. The source material was peripheral blood. The DNA sequence reads TGCGCCAGCAGCTTCGGGAGATGGGGCACAGATACGCAGTATTTT. This yields the protein CASSFGRWGTDTQYF.